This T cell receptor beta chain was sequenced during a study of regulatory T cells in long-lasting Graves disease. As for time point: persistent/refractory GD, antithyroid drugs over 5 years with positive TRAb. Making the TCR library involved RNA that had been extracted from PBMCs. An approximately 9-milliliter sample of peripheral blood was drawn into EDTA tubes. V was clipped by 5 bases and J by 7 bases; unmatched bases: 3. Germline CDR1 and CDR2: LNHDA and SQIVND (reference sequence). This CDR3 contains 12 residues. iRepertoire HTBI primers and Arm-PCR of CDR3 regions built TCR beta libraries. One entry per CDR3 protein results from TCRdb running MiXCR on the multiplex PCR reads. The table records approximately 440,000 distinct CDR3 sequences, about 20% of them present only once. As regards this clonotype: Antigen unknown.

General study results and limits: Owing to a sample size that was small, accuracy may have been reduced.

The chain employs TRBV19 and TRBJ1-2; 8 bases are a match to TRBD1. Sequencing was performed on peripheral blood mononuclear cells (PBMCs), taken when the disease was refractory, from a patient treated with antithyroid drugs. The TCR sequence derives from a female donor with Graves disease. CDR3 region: CASSLQGVGYTF. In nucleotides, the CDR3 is TGTGCCAGTAGTTTACAGGGGGTTGGCTACACCTTC.